This record covers a single T cell receptor (beta chain). It lacks a known antigen. No base qualities exist here, and no much larger clone lies one base off it. At the junction V is shortened by 0 bases and J by 4 bases; bases outside the gene matches: 5. The germline V gene sets CDR1 to LGHNA and CDR2 to YSLEER. The CDR3 spans 16 residues, from the cysteine through the phenylalanine. The sequence is cut down to CDR3 DNA, 48 bases in frame from base 1. This entry is derived from a study of blood T cell repertoires in COVID-19 (dated by TCRdb to the early 2020s). At the level of the whole study: The collaborator samples originated in the United States, Italy and Spain and spanned the acute and convalescent phases of COVID-19. The material from the prospective study consisted of cDNA or gDNA derived from T cells, B-cell-depleted T cells, or PBMCs. The dataset comprised deeply sampled blood TCRbeta repertoires from subjects exposed to, actively infected with, or recovered from COVID-19. The repertoires were made available in a free public database intended to serve as a resource for research on the immune response to SARS-CoV-2. The samples were drawn from the first 160 participants of the ongoing ImmuneRACE study and from more than 1,000 subjects provided by 6 global collaborators. The sample metadata nearly always contained a de-identified subject ID, COVID-19 status, age in years and sex. Where available, HLA class I and class II types were obtained from metadata supplied by the sample provider rather than from assay-based typing.

Overall study outcomes, separate from this receptor: How much clinical and demographic metadata was included differed by source and by participant, and the metadata was provided uncurated.

The immunoSEQ Assay, a bias-controlled multiplex PCR, was used to amplify TCRbeta CDR3 regions from genomic DNA. The study's processing was this. Within the assay, amplification of reference gene primers was used to estimate how many nucleated cells each sample contained. To quantify the absolute abundance of each unique TCRbeta CDR3 rearrangement, sequence reads were collapsed and filtered. Productive Simpson clonality was computed per sample as the square root of Simpson's diversity index over productive rearrangements. Entries here come from immuneACCESS through TCRdb and include only in-frame sequences with V and J called. Some clones fail to appear in such tables; in the studies checked, an unresolved V gene covers under half of the shortfall, and the cause of the remainder is unknown. V and J calls plus clone size are reproduced from that table; the DNA served to infer D and trimming. Within this sample are approximately 160,000 clones, with 80% to 90% of them counted one time only. 7.2% of the sample belongs to the ten largest clones.

Each collaborating institution followed its own protocols to collect whole blood in K2EDTA tubes. Collaborator samples were shipped for TCRbeta analysis as frozen whole blood, isolated PBMCs, or DNA extracted from either sample type. This TCR was recovered from a woman aged 45-65 years in a cohort sampled during active or convalescent COVID-19. The chain employs TRBV4-3 and TRBJ2-7; 11 junctional bases match TRBD2. The sequenced material came from peripheral blood. The bases read TGCGCCAGCAGCCAAGATCTAGCGGGGGGCGGTTACGAGCAGTACTTC. Its protein reads: CASSQDLAGGGYEQYF.